The entry below gives a single T cell receptor (beta chain) sequence along with its context. Its antigen remains unknown. The J segment lost 4 bases and the V segment lost 3 bases, leaving 12 bases of the junction unmatched. This CDR3 has 18 amino acids. Germline CDR1 is MNHEY and CDR2 is SVGEGT. Unique molecular identifiers featured in how the TCRbeta library was prepared. TCRdb ran MiXCR on the PCR reads and lists one entry per CDR3 protein. The data show hundreds of thousands of distinct CDR3 sequences, 10% to 15% seen once. These data belong to a study of T-cell reconstitution after alpha-beta-depleted transplantation in children. Notes on the study in general: Newly produced T cells mostly provided counts and TCRbeta diversity after one year, as hyperexpanded clones declined. Alpha-beta T cells present about two months after transplant were reported to originate from several hundred expanded graft clones.

V and J are TRBV6-2 or TRBV6-3 and TRBJ2-1, with 10 bases fitting TRBD2. The sequence was collected from a male patient younger than 18 who had a stem cell transplant for acute myeloid leukemia, so the T cells may come from the graft donor. The sequenced sample was PBMCs, mostly from graft donor cells, obtained 360 days after TCRalphabeta/CD19-depleted stem cell transplant. CDR3 protein: CASSYPVVLAGEYNEQFF. In DNA, the CDR3 is TGTGCCAGCAGTTATCCCGTTGTCCTAGCGGGAGAGTACAATGAGCAGTTCTTC.